This T cell receptor beta chain was recorded in a study of cytomegalovirus exposure and HLA in healthy donors. In the study overall: Researchers previously reported finding about 110 million unique TCR beta sequences from 170 million or so T cells.

This clone showed up just once. What it binds is not known. The PCR had 60 Vbeta and 13 Jbeta primers. TCRdb's table, derived via immunoSEQ multiplex PCR, lists solely in-frame clones and lacks some. The repertoire holds 130,000 or so clones, with over 60% as singletons. Trimming took off 0 bases at V and 6 bases at J, with 11 bases between the two ends. The CDR3 covers 14 residues. CDR1 is LGHNA, CDR2 YNFKEQ, per germline. Notes on the study in general: Some highly shared sequence variants likely arose as a pipeline artifact. Analyzed later, most CMV-associated TCR beta chains appeared HLA-restricted.

This TCR was sampled from a female donor in good health and CMV-seropositive. The chain recombines TRBV4-2 with TRBJ1-1; weak D call: TRBD1 (5 bases). The sequenced material came from PBMCs. As DNA, the CDR3 is TGTGCCAGCAGCCAAGAAAAGGGGTACCCTGAAGCTTTCTTT. Protein: CASSQEKGYPEAFF.